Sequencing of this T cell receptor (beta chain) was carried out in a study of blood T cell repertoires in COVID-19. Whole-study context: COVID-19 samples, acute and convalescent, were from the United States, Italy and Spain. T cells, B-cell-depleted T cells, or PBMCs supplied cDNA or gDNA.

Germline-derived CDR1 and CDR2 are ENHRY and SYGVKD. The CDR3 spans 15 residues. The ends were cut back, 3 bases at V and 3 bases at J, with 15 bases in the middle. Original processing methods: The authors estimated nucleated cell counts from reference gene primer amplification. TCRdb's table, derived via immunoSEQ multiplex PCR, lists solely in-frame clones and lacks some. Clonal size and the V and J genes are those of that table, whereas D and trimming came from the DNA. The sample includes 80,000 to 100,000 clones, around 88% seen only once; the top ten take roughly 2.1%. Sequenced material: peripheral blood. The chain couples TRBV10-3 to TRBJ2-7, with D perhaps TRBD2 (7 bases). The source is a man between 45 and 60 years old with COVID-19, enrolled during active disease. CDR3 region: CAISDAGAGRYEQYF. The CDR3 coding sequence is TGTGCCATCAGTGACGCGGGGGCCGGCCGCTACGAGCAGTACTTC.